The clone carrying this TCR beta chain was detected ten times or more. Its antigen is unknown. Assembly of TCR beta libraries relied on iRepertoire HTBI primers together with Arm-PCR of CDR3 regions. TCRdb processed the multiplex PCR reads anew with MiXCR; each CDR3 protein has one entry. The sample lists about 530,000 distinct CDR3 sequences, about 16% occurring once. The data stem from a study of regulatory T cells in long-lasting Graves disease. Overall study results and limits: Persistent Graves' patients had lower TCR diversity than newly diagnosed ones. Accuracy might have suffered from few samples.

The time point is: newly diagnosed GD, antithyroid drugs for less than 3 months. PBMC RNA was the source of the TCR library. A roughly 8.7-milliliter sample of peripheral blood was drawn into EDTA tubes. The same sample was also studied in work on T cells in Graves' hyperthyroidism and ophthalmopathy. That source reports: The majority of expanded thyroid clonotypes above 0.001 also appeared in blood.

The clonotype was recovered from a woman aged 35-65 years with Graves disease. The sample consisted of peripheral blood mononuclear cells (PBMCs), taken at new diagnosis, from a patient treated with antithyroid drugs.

The CDR3 nucleotides read TGTGCCTGGAGTTCCGGGACAGGGGGTGCTTTCTTT. This encodes CAWSSGTGGAFF. The V call is TRBV30, the J call TRBJ1-1, with 11 bases fitting TRBD1. In germline, CDR1 is GTSNPN, CDR2 SVGIG (reference sequence). Trimming took 2 bases from V and 11 from J; bases not matched to a gene: 4. This CDR3 is 12 amino acids long.